Listed below are T cell receptor beta chains from one sample, sequenced in a study of CD8 T cells in ankylosing spondylitis. TCRdb re-derived calls from the 5' RACE reads in MiXCR, one entry per CDR3 protein. The sample has around 490,000 distinct CDR3 sequences; roughly 5.2% are singletons. The material sequenced was blood, either unsorted or a sorted T cell fraction (not recorded which). The receptors were gathered from a male donor with ankylosing spondylitis. The CDR3 runs from the conserved cysteine through the conserved F or W. D genes are given only for firm matches. Size is stated for part of the rows, as once, few or many counts, or as a class when the clone is expanded.

CDR3	DNA	V	J	size	D
CASSHSSGLGVMNTEAFF	TGTGCCAGCAGTCACTCAAGCGGATTGGGGGTCATGAACACTGAAGCTTTCTTT	TRBV27	TRBJ1-1	many	NA
CASSAGTRGYNEQFF	TGTGCCAGCAGCGCCGGGACGAGGGGTTACAATGAGCAGTTCTTC	TRBV9	TRBJ2-1	many	NA
CASSTLLAGGNNEQFF	TGTGCCAGCAGCACCTTACTAGCGGGGGGGAACAATGAGCAGTTCTTC	TRBV5-5	TRBJ2-1	many	TRBD2
CAISESQRQGIYGYTF	TGTGCCATCAGTGAGTCACAGAGACAGGGGATCTATGGCTACACCTTC	TRBV10-3	TRBJ1-2	NA	TRBD1
CSAKQGQETQYF	TGCAGTGCTAAACAGGGACAAGAGACCCAGTACTTC	TRBV20-1	TRBJ2-5	few	NA
CASGFNPGGLSYNEQFF	TGTGCTAGTGGTTTCAACCCAGGAGGTCTCTCCTACAATGAGCAGTTCTTC	TRBV12-5	TRBJ2-1	many	NA
CASSLGGFVVGEQYF	TGCGCCAGCAGCTTGGGAGGTTTTGTTGTGGGCGAGCAGTACTTC	TRBV5-1	TRBJ2-7	many	NA
CARRGPGLAETGSYNEQFF	TGTGCCCGCAGGGGACCGGGACTAGCGGAAACGGGCTCCTACAATGAGCAGTTCTTC	TRBV12-3/TRBV12-4	TRBJ2-1	NA	TRBD2
CASSPLGRNQETQYF	TGTGCCAGCAGCCCCCTCGGGAGGAACCAGGAGACCCAGTACTTC	TRBV7-9	TRBJ2-5	few	TRBD2
CASRQPGGGTDTQYF	TGTGCCAGCAGACAGCCGGGAGGTGGGACAGATACGCAGTATTTT	TRBV11-1	TRBJ2-3	NA	TRBD2
CAIARDRPNYGYTF	TGTGCCATCGCGAGGGACAGGCCCAACTATGGCTACACCTTC	TRBV10-3	TRBJ1-2	many	TRBD1